The 18 T cell receptor beta chains reported below all come from one sample, sequenced in a study of cytomegalovirus exposure and HLA in healthy donors. The PCR ran on 60 Vbeta and 13 Jbeta primers. This table comes from immunoSEQ multiplex PCR, and its TCRdb copy is limited to in-frame clones, with some not included. The data show over 150,000 clones, about 77% seen once. Sequencing input: PBMCs. The receptors originated from a male donor in good health and CMV-seropositive.

A note on this clone: Germline is not matched at one junction end, which may reflect a read error. The chain uses TRBV29-1 and TRBJ2-5, with D possibly being TRBD2 (5 bases). Germline assignment: CDR1 SQVTM and CDR2 ANQGSEA. This CDR3 spans 15 amino acids. The CDR3 region is CSVDKEVPLQGTQYF. CDR3 nucleotides: TGCAGCGTTGATAAGGAGGTGCCTCTTCAAGGGACCCAGTACTTC.

The rearrangement uses TRBV9 and TRBJ2-3, with 8 bases fitting TRBD2. Germline V CDR1 and CDR2: SGDLS, YYNGEE. The CDR3 extends over 14 amino acids. J was trimmed by 4 bases and V by 4 bases; bases with no gene match: 5. The CDR3 sequence: CASSTPLAADTQYF. DNA of the CDR3: TGTGCCAGCAGCACCCCACTAGCGGCAGATACGCAGTATTTT.

V gene TRBV6-1 combines with J gene TRBJ2-7, with TRBD1 as a possible D gene (6 bases). CDR1 and CDR2 (germline): MNHNS, SASEGT. This CDR3 region has 16 residues. Trimming pared 4 bases from V and 2 bases from J, leaving 18 bases between. The CDR3 protein is CASSVPLARQAYEQYF. Here the CDR3 DNA reads TGTGCCAGCAGTGTTCCCCTGGCCCGACAGGCCTACGAGCAGTACTTC.

This clone was counted only a few times. The V call is TRBV19, the J call TRBJ1-1; D unclear. Trimming shortened V by 1 base and J by 0 bases, and 12 bases separated the two germline ends. Germline CDR1 and CDR2: LNHDA and SQIVND (reference sequence). The CDR3 spans 16 residues. The CDR3 DNA reads as TGTGCCAGTAGTATAGTCCCCCGGGAATTGAACACTGAAGCTTTCTTT. Translating it yields CASSIVPRELNTEAFF. The complete variable domain, with remaining parts taken from reference TRBV19 and TRBJ1-1, reads DGGITQSPKYLFRKEGQNVTLSCEQNLNHDAMYWYRQDPGQGLRLIYYSQIVNDFQKGDIAEGYSVSREKKESFPLTVTSAQKNPTAFYLCASSIVPRELNTEAFFGQGTRLTVV.

The chain is built from TRBV5-1 and TRBJ1-2; TRBD1 agrees at 9 bases. Germline-derived CDR1 and CDR2 are SGHRS and YFSETQ. This CDR3 spans 14 amino acids. With V trimmed by 1 base and J by 8 bases, 6 bases remained unmatched. This CDR3 is CASSLNRGLEGYTF. The CDR3 nucleotides read TGCGCCAGCAGCTTGAACAGGGGGCTAGAAGGCTACACCTTC.

V usage is TRBV7-3 and J usage is TRBJ2-2, with D tentatively TRBD2 (5 bases). Germline assignment: CDR1 SGHTA and CDR2 FQGTGA. There are 14 residues in the CDR3. V gave up 2 bases and J gave up 6 bases, with 10 bases separating them. The CDR3 nucleotides are TGTGCCAGCAGCTTAGGGCGGGCTGCCGGGGAGCTGTTTTTT. It is translated as CASSLGRAAGELFF.

This clone appeared a few times. This chain connects TRBV5-6 to TRBJ2-1; 10 nucleotides match TRBD1. After removal of 4 bases from V and 14 bases from J, the junction contained 6 bases not matched to a gene. Per the germline V gene, CDR1 is SGHDT and CDR2 is YYEEEE. The CDR3 totals 12 residues. CDR3 nucleotides: TGTGCCAGCAGCCTGTCCGGGACAGGGGAGTTCTTC. It is translated as CASSLSGTGEFF.

The CDR3 DNA reads TGCGCCAGCAGCTACCGTCAGGGGGTCTACGAGCAGTACTTC. This sequence encodes CASSYRQGVYEQYF. The V call is TRBV5-1, the J call TRBJ2-7, with 7 bases fitting TRBD1. Losses at the gene ends were 3 bases for V and 3 bases for J; bases not matched to a gene: 6. Germline V lookup: CDR1 SGHRS, CDR2 YFSETQ. The CDR3 totals 14 residues.

This chain joins TRBV11-1 and TRBJ2-7; possibly TRBD1 for D (5 bases). Trimming stripped 1 base from V and 3 bases from J, with 10 bases between. Germline loops: CDR1 SGHAT, CDR2 FQDESV (reference sequence). CDR3 length equals 14 residues. Here the CDR3 reads CASSLGAGNYEQYF. The CDR3 DNA reads as TGTGCCAGCAGCTTAGGGGCAGGGAACTACGAGCAGTACTTC.

This clone has just one count. The chain has TRBV9 and TRBJ1-1; D ambiguous. Trimming shortened V by 3 bases and J by 0 bases, and 6 bases separated the two germline ends. This CDR3 is built from 13 residues. Germline CDR1 reads SGDLS; CDR2 reads YYNGEE. The CDR3 sequence is CASSARVNTEAFF. The CDR3 bases are TGTGCCAGCAGCGCGAGGGTGAACACTGAAGCTTTCTTT.

The V call is TRBV4-1, the J call TRBJ1-2, with 8 bases that match TRBD1. V was pared by 2 bases and J by 8 bases, with 7 bases of the junction left unmatched. Germline V gives CDR1 MGHRA, CDR2 YSYEKL. CDR3 length equals 14 residues. The DNA of the CDR3 is TGCGCCAGCAGCCAATACAAGGGGACAGGCGGCTACACCTTC. This translates into CASSQYKGTGGYTF.

This chain links TRBV28 with TRBJ2-4; 10 bases align to TRBD2. The J segment lost 4 bases and the V segment lost 2 bases, leaving 5 bases of the junction unmatched. The CDR3 extends over 16 amino acids. Germline V gene sequence: CDR1 MDHEN, CDR2 SYDVKM. In DNA form, the CDR3 reads TGTGCCAGCAGTTTAGTACTAGCGGGAACAAAAAACATTCAGTACTTC. Protein sequence: CASSLVLAGTKNIQYF.

The chain links TRBV10-3 to TRBJ2-3, with 7 bases aligning to TRBD2. From germline, CDR1 is ENHRY and CDR2 SYGVKD. This CDR3 spans 15 amino acids. J was trimmed by 2 bases and V by 6 bases; bases with no gene match: 8. CDR3 sequence (DNA): TGTGCCATCAGGCCTAGCGGAGAAAACACAGATACGCAGTATTTT. It encodes CAIRPSGENTDTQYF.

V usage is TRBV29-1 and J usage is TRBJ2-3; 10 nucleotides line up with TRBD2. The germline V gene has CDR1 SQVTM and CDR2 ANQGSEA. The CDR3 has 12 residues. The V and J ends lost 8 bases and 8 bases, in that order; junction bases with no gene match: 7. CDR3 nucleotides: TGCAGCACAACTAGCGGGGAAGGTACGCAGTATTTT. Translating it yields CSTTSGEGTQYF.

The rearrangement links TRBV7-2 to TRBJ2-4; a possible D gene is TRBD2 (6 bases). The CDR3 totals 15 residues. CDR1 SGHTA and CDR2 FQGNSA come from the germline V gene. With 1 base removed from V and 9 bases from J, the gap between germline ends came to 16 bases. CDR3 in DNA: TGTGCCAGCAGCTTAGGTGGGGGGTTTGGGGGCATTCAGTACTTC. This translates into CASSLGGGFGGIQYF.

This clone came up a few times. The chain links TRBV11-2 to TRBJ2-3; 8 nucleotides agree with TRBD2. Germline V gene data show CDR1 as SGHAT and CDR2 as FQNNGV. Losses at the gene ends were 1 base for V and 5 bases for J; bases not matched to a gene: 8. This CDR3 comprises 16 residues. The CDR3, as DNA: TGTGCCAGCAGCTTAGTGGCGGCGGGGGGAGGAGATACGCAGTATTTT. Its translation is CASSLVAAGGGDTQYF.

V is TRBV4-2 and J is TRBJ2-5; 9 bases map to TRBD2. The CDR3 sequence is 14 residues long. Germline lookup yields CDR1 LGHNA and CDR2 YNFKEQ. Germline trimming cut 6 bases from V and 5 bases from J; bases unmatched to any gene: 7. The CDR3 here is CASRRGGEGETQYF. CDR3 coding DNA: TGTGCCAGCAGGCGCGGGGGGGAGGGGGAGACCCAGTACTTC.

The table lists this clone with a count of one. The rearrangement joins TRBV7-9 to TRBJ1-4; 9 nucleotides match TRBD1. CDR1 and CDR2 (germline): SEHNR, FQNEAQ (reference sequence). V lost 5 bases and J lost 2; bases outside the gene matches: 9. The length of the CDR3 is 17 residues. In nucleotides, the CDR3 is TGTGCCAGCAGCGGCCAGGACAGGGGTCATACTAATGAAAAACTGTTTTTT. Protein product: CASSGQDRGHTNEKLFF.